The 29 T cell receptor beta chains presented below share a single source sample, sequenced in a study of blood T cell repertoires in COVID-19. This table comes from immunoSEQ multiplex PCR, and its TCRdb copy is limited to in-frame clones, with some not included. The repertoire holds 250,000 to 300,000 clones, with approximately 91% as singletons. The sample consisted of PBMCs or T cells enriched from blood (not recorded which). All receptors come from a woman between 40 and 50 years old who had recovered from COVID-19.

V is TRBV5-6 and J is TRBJ2-5, with a tentative D call TRBD1 (5 bases). This CDR3 comprises 14 residues. CDR1 is SGHDT and CDR2 is YYEEEE in the germline V gene. Trimming took off 4 bases at V and 5 bases at J, with 15 bases between the two ends. CDR3 DNA sequence: TGTGCCAGCAGCCCGGGCCAAGCAGGGGAGACCCAGTACTTC. This codes for CASSPGQAGETQYF.

The chain recombines TRBV11-2 with TRBJ2-1, with 7 bases matching TRBD2. The CDR3 sequence is 16 residues long. CDR1 is SGHAT, CDR2 FQNNGV, per germline. V lost 5 bases to trimming and J lost 7 bases; unmatched junction nucleotides: 14. Here the CDR3 reads CASSPPILADPNEQFF. DNA of the CDR3: TGTGCCAGCAGCCCCCCTATCCTAGCGGATCCAAATGAGCAGTTCTTC.

This chain uses TRBV5-1 with TRBJ2-7; 9 bases map to TRBD2. The length of the CDR3 is 16 residues. The germline V gene has CDR1 SGHRS and CDR2 YFSETQ. The ends lost 1 base at V and 1 base at J; junction bases unmatched: 6. The CDR3 here is CASSLLTSGSSYEQYF. As DNA, the CDR3 is TGCGCCAGCAGCTTGTTAACTAGCGGGTCATCCTACGAGCAGTACTTC.

This clone has only a few counts. This rearrangement joins TRBV7-2 to TRBJ1-2; D might be TRBD1 (6 bases). The CDR3 spans 16 residues. Trimming removed 5 bases at V and 4 bases at J, with 20 bases between. Germline V gives CDR1 SGHTA, CDR2 FQGNSA. CDR3 sequence: CASSPGLAGASYGYTF. The CDR3 coding sequence is TGTGCCAGCAGCCCCGGGTTGGCAGGGGCGTCCTATGGCTACACCTTC.

This clone occurred once. The chain uses TRBV12-5 and TRBJ1-5; 7 bases agree with TRBD1. Germline CDR1 LGHNT, CDR2 FRNRAP. The CDR3 is made up of 13 amino acids. V lost 1 base to trimming and J lost 6 bases; unmatched junction nucleotides: 0. CDR3 DNA sequence: TGTGCTAGTGGTTTGGGACAGGGTCAGCCCCAGCATTTT. It is translated as CASGLGQGQPQHF.

V and J are TRBV5-1 and TRBJ2-5; 13 bases fit TRBD2. The CDR3 sequence is 16 residues long. The germline CDR1 and CDR2 sequences are SGHRS and YFSETQ. Trimming at V came to 4 bases and at J to 1 base, leaving 4 bases not matched to a gene. CDR3 DNA sequence: TGCGCCAGCAGCACTGGACTAGCGGGGGTCCAAGAGACCCAGTACTTC. It encodes CASSTGLAGVQETQYF. Full variable domain (outside the CDR3, taken from reference TRBV5-1 and TRBJ2-5): KAGVTQTPRYLIKTRGQQVTLSCSPISGHRSVSWYQQTPGQGLQFLFEYFSETQRNKGNFPGRFSGRQFSNSRSEMNVSTLELGDSALYLCASSTGLAGVQETQYFGPGTRLLVL.

This clone has more than one count but fewer than ten. The chain joins TRBV5-1 to TRBJ1-2; D ambiguous. Trimming shortened V by 3 bases and J by 2 bases, and 17 bases separated the two germline ends. CDR3 length equals 16 residues. CDR1 SGHRS and CDR2 YFSETQ come from the germline V gene. In DNA, the CDR3 is TGCGCCAGCAGCTACCTCCCCCATGACGGGAACTATGGCTACACCTTC. Protein: CASSYLPHDGNYGYTF.

The V and J genes are TRBV25-1 and TRBJ1-2; 7 bases fit TRBD1. V dropped 0 bases and J dropped 6; count of bases not matched to a gene: 10. The germline V gene encodes CDR1 MGHDK and CDR2 SYGVNS. The CDR3 covers 16 residues. The CDR3: CASSEYLPARGNGYTF. The CDR3 DNA reads TGTGCCAGCAGTGAATATCTTCCCGCCAGGGGGAATGGCTACACCTTC.

The chain recombines TRBV27 with TRBJ1-6; 7 positions match TRBD1. Per germline, CDR1 MNHEY and CDR2 SMNVEV (reference sequence). Trimming took 3 bases from V and 7 from J; bases not matched to a gene: 6. This CDR3 has 15 residues. The CDR3 region is CASSLDRRRNSPLHF. The CDR3 DNA reads as TGTGCCAGCAGTTTGGACAGGCGGAGGAATTCACCCCTCCACTTT.

The chain combines TRBV7-9 with TRBJ2-2; D is unresolved. The V gene lost 0 bases and the J gene lost 4 bases, with 9 bases spanning the gap. The length of the CDR3 is 15 residues. The V gene's germline CDR1 is SEHNR and CDR2 FQNEAQ (reference sequence). The chain's CDR3 is CASSLALGGTGELFF. In DNA form, the CDR3 reads TGTGCCAGCAGCTTAGCGCTAGGTGGCACCGGGGAGCTGTTTTTT.

The CDR3 spells CASISAGRPTEAFF. The CDR3 coding sequence is TGTGCCAGCATAAGTGCGGGACGTCCCACTGAAGCTTTCTTT. This sequence joins TRBV2 and TRBJ1-1; perhaps TRBD1 as D (5 bases). The CDR3 length is 14 residues. V lost 7 bases, J lost 4 bases, and 16 bases lay in between. CDR1 and CDR2 (germline): SNHLY, FYNNEI.

J is TRBJ2-7 and V is TRBV6-5; TRBD2 aligns across 15 bases. V lost 4 bases to trimming and J lost 12 bases; unmatched junction nucleotides: 10. The CDR3 covers 15 residues. CDR1 and CDR2 (germline): MNHEY, SVGAGI. In DNA, the CDR3 is TGTGCCAGCAGTTTCTCCGGACTAGCGGGGGGGAACCGGTACTTC. Protein product: CASSFSGLAGGNRYF.

The chain is built from TRBV12-3 or TRBV12-4 and TRBJ1-2, with a weak D call TRBD1 (6 bases). V was trimmed by 2 bases and J by 5 bases, leaving 6 bases between them. The CDR3 covers 12 residues. The CDR3 loop reads CASSLQGYGYTF. In DNA form, the CDR3 reads TGTGCCAGCAGTTTACAGGGGTATGGCTACACCTTC.

The chain links TRBV5-4 to TRBJ2-7; possibly TRBD2 for D (6 bases). Germline CDR1 and CDR2: SGHNT and YYREEE (reference sequence). V shed 4 bases and J shed 0 bases, with 14 bases lying between them. The CDR3 sequence is 15 residues long. The CDR3 here is CASSPARDSSYEQYF. DNA of the CDR3: TGTGCCAGCAGCCCCGCCAGGGACTCCTCCTACGAGCAGTACTTC. The full variable domain, in which reference TRBV5-4 and TRBJ2-7 provide the parts outside the CDR3, is ETGVTQSPTHLIKTRGQQVTLRCSSQSGHNTVSWYQQALGQGPQFIFQYYREEENGRGNFPPRFSGLQFPNYSSELNVNALELDDSALYLCASSPARDSSYEQYFGPGTRLTVT.

The V and J genes are TRBV7-9 and TRBJ2-2, with a tentative D call TRBD1 (6 bases). Germline V gene lookup returns CDR1 SEHNR and CDR2 FQNEAQ (reference sequence). Deletions cut 5 bases from V and 8 bases from J, with 12 bases between. The CDR3 is 13 residues long. CDR3 protein: CASSEYGQGELFF. The CDR3 coding sequence is TGTGCCAGCAGCGAGTACGGACAGGGGGAGCTGTTTTTT.

Comments on this clone: In the same sample, other DNA sequences code for this CDR3. The CDR3 DNA reads as TGTGCCAGCTCACCACCGGGGACAGCATATGGCTACACCTTC. Protein product: CASSPPGTAYGYTF. The chain carries TRBV18 and TRBJ1-2; 7 nucleotides line up with TRBD1. Germline values: CDR1 KGHSH, CDR2 LQKENI. The V segment lost 0 bases and the J segment 5 bases; nucleotides outside the gene matches: 3. The CDR3 consists of 14 residues.

The rearrangement uses TRBV5-1 and TRBJ1-2, with 7 bases matching TRBD1. The CDR3 runs 16 residues. Germline trimming cut 4 bases from V and 4 bases from J; bases unmatched to any gene: 13. In germline, CDR1 is SGHRS, CDR2 YFSETQ. CDR3 sequence: CASSAAVSRQGYGYTF. In nucleotides, the CDR3 is TGCGCCAGCAGCGCGGCGGTATCTAGACAGGGCTATGGCTACACCTTC.

This clone was observed a handful of times. The chain has TRBV2 and TRBJ2-7; TRBD2 aligns across 7 bases. The V gene end was trimmed by 0 bases and the J gene end by 7 bases; junction bases not matched to a gene: 9. Germline assignment: CDR1 SNHLY and CDR2 FYNNEI. The CDR3 is 15 amino acids. DNA of the CDR3: TGTGCCAGCAGTGAAGCTGGGCCGGGAGGTGGAGAGCAGTACTTC. The encoded protein is CASSEAGPGGGEQYF.

The J gene is TRBJ1-5, the V gene TRBV11-3; D is unclear. V shed 1 base and J shed 3 bases, with 19 bases lying between them. The CDR3 sequence is 18 residues long. From germline, CDR1 is SGHNT and CDR2 YENEEA. CDR3 loop: CASSLVRSRVPVNQPQHF. CDR3 nucleotide sequence: TGTGCCAGCAGCTTAGTACGGTCCCGAGTCCCGGTCAATCAGCCCCAGCATTTT.

CDR3 sequence (DNA): TGTGCCAGCAGCTCCCTCGGGGGACCGAACTATGGCTACACCTTC. It translates to CASSSLGGPNYGYTF. The V and J genes are TRBV11-2 and TRBJ1-2; D is perhaps TRBD1 (5 bases). The length of the CDR3 is 15 residues. Germline V lookup: CDR1 SGHAT, CDR2 FQNNGV. Between the trimmed V and J ends, which lost 4 bases and 2 bases, there was a span of 14 bases.

This clone showed up just once. V and J are TRBV5-6 and TRBJ2-7; D call uncertain. Trimming removed 3 bases from V and 4 bases from J, with 5 bases in between. Germline CDR1 and CDR2: SGHDT and YYEEEE. The CDR3 runs to 11 residues. In DNA, the CDR3 is TGTGCCAGCAGCTCCGGGTACGAGCAGTACTTC. Translation gives CASSSGYEQYF.

CDR3 amino acids: CASSLGFYRDRGLRNYGYTF. CDR3 in DNA: TGCGCCAGCAGCTTGGGGTTTTACCGGGACAGGGGACTCAGAAACTATGGCTACACCTTC. The chain employs TRBV5-1 and TRBJ1-2; 10 nucleotides agree with TRBD1. Trimming took 0 bases from V and 2 from J; bases not matched to a gene: 16. The germline V gene encodes CDR1 SGHRS and CDR2 YFSETQ. The CDR3 contains 20 residues.

This chain joins TRBV3-1 (or the pseudogene TRBV3-2) and TRBJ1-2; D not certain. This CDR3 comprises 13 residues. Trimming removed 1 base from V and 10 bases from J, with 13 bases in between. CDR1 LGHDT and CDR2 YNNKEL come from the germline V gene (reference sequence). The CDR3 sequence is CASSQGRDRSYTF. DNA of the CDR3: TGTGCCAGCAGCCAAGGGAGGGATAGGTCCTACACCTTC.

This rearrangement joins TRBV5-4 to TRBJ1-4; 8 nucleotides line up with TRBD1. Germline V gene sequence: CDR1 SGHNT, CDR2 YYREEE (reference sequence). The length of the CDR3 is 17 residues. The V segment lost 1 base and the J segment 4 bases; nucleotides outside the gene matches: 9. CDR3 sequence reads: CASSLTTFTGGNEKLFF. In DNA, the CDR3 is TGTGCCAGCAGCTTGACCACTTTTACAGGGGGTAATGAAAAACTGTTTTTT.

The J gene is TRBJ1-5, the V gene TRBV3-1 (or the pseudogene TRBV3-2); 8 bases align to TRBD1. Germline CDR1 LGHDT, CDR2 YNNKEL (reference sequence). There are 17 residues in the CDR3. Trimming cost V 1 base and J 0 bases; bases outside gene matches: 5. The CDR3 DNA is TGTGCCAGCAGCCAAGGGACAGGGAGCTATAGCAATCAGCCCCAGCATTTT. Amino acid sequence: CASSQGTGSYSNQPQHF.

This clone showed up just once. The CDR3 nucleotides read TGTGCCAGCAGCCTCGGACAGGGCTCGTCCTATGGCTACACCTTC. It yields the protein CASSLGQGSSYGYTF. This chain links TRBV6-2 or TRBV6-3 with TRBJ1-2, with 8 bases aligning to TRBD1. V lost 6 bases and J lost 4; bases outside the gene matches: 10. This CDR3 spans 15 amino acids. Germline CDR1 MNHEY, CDR2 SVGEGT.

This clone was recorded only once. This chain links TRBV21-1 with TRBJ2-5; whether TRBD2, the table's D call, matches the DNA was not checked. TRBV21-1 is a recognized pseudogene. This CDR3 region has 12 residues. The DNA of the CDR3 is TGTGCCAGCAGCAAAGAGGAGCGGACCCAGTACTTC. Translated: CASSKEERTQYF.

The J gene is TRBJ1-5, the V gene TRBV5-6; no definite D call. Trimming shortened V by 1 base and J by 5 bases, and 7 bases separated the two germline ends. Germline CDR1 is SGHDT and CDR2 is YYEEEE. The CDR3 covers 13 residues. CDR3 sequence: CASSLNGDQPQHF. The CDR3 region has the DNA TGTGCCAGCAGCTTGAACGGAGATCAGCCCCAGCATTTT.

The chain combines TRBV30 with TRBJ2-7, with a possible D match to TRBD1 (5 bases). The CDR3 contains 14 residues. With 0 bases removed from V and 4 bases from J, the gap between germline ends came to 13 bases. Germline lookup yields CDR1 GTSNPN and CDR2 SVGIG (reference sequence). The CDR3: CAWSVRPGFYEQYF. The CDR3 nucleotides read TGTGCCTGGAGTGTAAGGCCAGGGTTTTACGAGCAGTACTTC.